This T cell receptor beta chain was documented in a study of Ad26.COV2.S vaccination and SARS-CoV-2 variants. The overall study: The vaccine Ad26.COV2.S was put into the muscle once, or twice with 56 days between. Study-wide findings and caveats: Recipients given vaccine exceeded placebo recipients in spike-specific TCR breadth.

The treatment: over 15 received Ad26.COV2.S at low or high dose, single or two shots; several received placebo; per-sample allocation not given. The study sampled participants on day 63 after the first vaccine or placebo injection. As regards this clone: Its antigen is currently unknown.

Using immunoSEQ multiplex PCR, the repertoire was profiled, and TCRdb retains in-frame clones only, with some absent. The table lists about 460,000 clones, roughly 87% of them singletons, with about 1.5% in the top ten. The CDR3 has 13 amino acids. Trimming removed 8 bases at V and 2 bases at J, with 11 bases between. The germline V gene has CDR1 MNHEY and CDR2 SMNVEV (reference sequence). Source: peripheral blood, taken in a trial of Ad26.COV2.S vaccine versus placebo. The source of this sequence is a person between 18 and 65 years old who received the Ad26.COV2.S COVID-19 vaccine or a placebo. The chain recombines TRBV27 with TRBJ2-3; unclear D gene. CDR3 sequence: CASLTPDTDTQYF. The CDR3 region has the DNA TGTGCCAGCCTCACCCCCGACACAGATACGCAGTATTTT.